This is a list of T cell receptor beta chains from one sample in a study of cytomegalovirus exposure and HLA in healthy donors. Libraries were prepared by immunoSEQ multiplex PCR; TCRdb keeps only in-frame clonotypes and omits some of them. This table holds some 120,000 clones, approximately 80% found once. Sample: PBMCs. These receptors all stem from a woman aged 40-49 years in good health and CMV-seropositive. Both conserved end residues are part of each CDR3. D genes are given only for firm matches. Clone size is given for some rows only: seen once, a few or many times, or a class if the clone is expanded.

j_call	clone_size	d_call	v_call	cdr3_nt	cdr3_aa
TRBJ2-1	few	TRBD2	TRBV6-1	TGTGCCAGCAGTACAAGCGGGAGGCAAGACAATGAGCAGTTCTTC	CASSTSGRQDNEQFF
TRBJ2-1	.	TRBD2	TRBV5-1	TGCGCCAGCAGCTTAGAGGGACTAGCGGGAGTCAATGAGCAGTTCTTC	CASSLEGLAGVNEQFF
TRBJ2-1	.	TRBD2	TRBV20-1	TGCAGTGCTAGAGAAGGGAGGGTGCAGTTCTTC	CSAREGRVQFF
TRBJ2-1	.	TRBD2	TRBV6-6	TGTGCCAGCAGCCTCTCGGGAGCGGGAGGCTACAATGAGCAGTTCTTC	CASSLSGAGGYNEQFF
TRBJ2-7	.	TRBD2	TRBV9	TGTGCCAGCAGCGTAGGCAGCGGGAAAACCTACGAGCAGTACTTC	CASSVGSGKTYEQYF
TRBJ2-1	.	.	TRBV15	TGTGCCACCAGCAGGGGGGGTGGCCTTAATGAGCAGTTCTTC	CATSRGGGLNEQFF
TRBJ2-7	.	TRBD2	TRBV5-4	TGTGCCAGCAGTTTAACTAGCGGGAGTTACGAGCAGTACTTC	CASSLTSGSYEQYF
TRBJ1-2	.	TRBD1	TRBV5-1	TGCGCCAGCAGCCGACAGGGAGGCTATGGCTACACCTTC	CASSRQGGYGYTF
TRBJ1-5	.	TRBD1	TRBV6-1	TGTGCCAGCAGTGATTATGACAGGGGGCCTAGCAATCAGCCCCAGCATTTT	CASSDYDRGPSNQPQHF
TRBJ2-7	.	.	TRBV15	TGTGCCACCAGCAGAGAGGCAGCCTACGAGCAGTACTTC	CATSREAAYEQYF
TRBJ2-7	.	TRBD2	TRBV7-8	TGTGCCAGCAGCTCCTTAGCGGGAGGGGGGTCCTACGAGCAGTACTTC	CASSSLAGGGSYEQYF
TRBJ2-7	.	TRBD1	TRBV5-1	TGCGCCAGCAGCCGACTTGGGACAGGGGGCGCAGGGTCCTACGAGCAGTACTTC	CASSRLGTGGAGSYEQYF
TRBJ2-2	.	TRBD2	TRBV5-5	TGTGCCAGCAGCTTGGCGGGAGGACTACTACACGGCGGGGAGCTGTTTTTT	CASSLAGGLLHGGELFF
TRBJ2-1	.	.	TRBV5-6	TGTGCCAGCAGCTTGGGCAGGGTTAAGGAGCAGTTCTTC	CASSLGRVKEQFF
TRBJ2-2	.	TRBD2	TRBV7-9	TGTGCCAGCAGCTTGGGACTAGCGGGAGGGACGAACACCGGGGAGCTGTTTTTT	CASSLGLAGGTNTGELFF
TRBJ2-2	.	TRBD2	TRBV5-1	TGCGCCAGCAGGCCCGGACTAGCGGCTAACACCGGGGAGCTGTTTTTT	CASRPGLAANTGELFF
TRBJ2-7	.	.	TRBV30	TGTGCCTGGAACAGAGACAGCTACGAGCAGTACTTC	CAWNRDSYEQYF
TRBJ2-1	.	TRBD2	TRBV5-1	TGCGCCAGCAGCTTAAGACTAGCGGGCCTAGTGGATGAGCAGTTCTTC	CASSLRLAGLVDEQFF
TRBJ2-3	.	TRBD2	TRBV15	TGTGCCACCAGCAGAGATTATCCTAGCGGGACAACAGATACGCAGTATTTT	CATSRDYPSGTTDTQYF
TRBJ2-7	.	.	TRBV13	TGTGCCAGCAGCTTGGGGCCGACGTACGAGCAGTACTTC	CASSLGPTYEQYF
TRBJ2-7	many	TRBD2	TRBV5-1	TGCGCCAGCAGCTTGGCCGGGACTAACTCCTACGAGCAGTACTTC	CASSLAGTNSYEQYF
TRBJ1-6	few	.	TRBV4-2	TGTGCCAGCAGCCGAGGGCTAATGGTTAATTCACCCCTCCACTTT	CASSRGLMVNSPLHF
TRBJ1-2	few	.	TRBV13	TGTGCCAGCAGCTTAGAACAGGGTGGCTATGGCTACACCTTC	CASSLEQGGYGYTF
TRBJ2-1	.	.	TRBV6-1	TGTGCCAGCAGCAACAGGATCGGATACAATGAGCAGTTCTTC	CASSNRIGYNEQFF
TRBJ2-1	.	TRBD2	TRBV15	TGTGCCACAGCGAAGCGGGAGAGCTCCTACAATGAGCAGTTCTTC	CATAKRESSYNEQFF
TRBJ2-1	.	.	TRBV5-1	TGCGCCAGCAGCTTGGAGAGAAATGAGCAGTTCTTC	CASSLERNEQFF
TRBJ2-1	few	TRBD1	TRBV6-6	TGTGCCAGCAGTGGACAGGCTTACAATGAGCAGTTCTTC	CASSGQAYNEQFF
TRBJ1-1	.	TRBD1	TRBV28	TGTGCCAGCAGTTTTCCGAAAGACAGGGGGCAGTCCATTGTTAGAGCTTTCTTT	CASSFPKDRGQSIVRAFF
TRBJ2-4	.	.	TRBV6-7	TGTGCCAGCAGTTACTCTGGCGGCGCCCCGGGGATTCAGTACTTC	CASSYSGGAPGIQYF
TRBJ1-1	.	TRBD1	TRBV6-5	TGTGCCGTCCACAGGGGAGGTGGGACTGAAGCTTTCTTT	CAVHRGGGTEAFF
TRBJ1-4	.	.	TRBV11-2	TGTGCCAGCAGCTCAGGACTGATGAATGAAAAACTGTTTTTT	CASSSGLMNEKLFF
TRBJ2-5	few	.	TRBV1	TGCACCAGCAGTAACGGGGGGAAGGACATAAAGACGTACCAAGAGACCCAGTACTTC	CTSSNGGKDIKTYQETQYF
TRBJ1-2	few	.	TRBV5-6	TGTGCCAGCAGCTTGTATAATCGTTACTATCGCTACACCTTC	CASSLYNRYYRYTF
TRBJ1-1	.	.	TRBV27	TGTGCCAGCAGTTTAATCGACAGCACCCCCACTGAAGCTTTCTTT	CASSLIDSTPTEAFF
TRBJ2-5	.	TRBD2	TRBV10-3	TGTGCCATCAGACAGGGGTTAGGACTAGCGTCTCAAGAGACCCAGTACTTC	CAIRQGLGLASQETQYF
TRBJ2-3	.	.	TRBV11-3	TGTGCCAGCAGCTTACTTGGAGCAGATACGCAGTATTTT	CASSLLGADTQYF
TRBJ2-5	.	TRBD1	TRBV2	TGTGCCAGCAAAATGGGACAGACGCAAGAGACCCAGTACTTC	CASKMGQTQETQYF
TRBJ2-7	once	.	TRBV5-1	TGCGCCAGCAGCTCCCTCGCGGGGAGCTCCTACGAGCAGTACTTC	CASSSLAGSSYEQYF
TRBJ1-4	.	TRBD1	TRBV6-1	TGTGCCAGCAGTAGAAGGACAGGGGAAAAACTGTTTTTT	CASSRRTGEKLFF
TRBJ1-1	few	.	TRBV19	TGTGCCAGTAGTTACATGGACACTGAAGCTTTCTTT	CASSYMDTEAFF
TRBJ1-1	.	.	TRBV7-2	TGTGCCAGCACTTTGGGGGGGGCGAACACTGAAGCTTTCTTT	CASTLGGANTEAFF
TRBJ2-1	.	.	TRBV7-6	TGTGCCAGCAGCCGGGAGAGGGAGCAGTTCTTC	CASSREREQFF
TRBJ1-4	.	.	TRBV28	TGTGCCAGCAGTCCCCTCGGGGGGGCGATGAAGGAAAAACTGTTTTTT	CASSPLGGAMKEKLFF
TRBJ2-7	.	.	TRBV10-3	TGTGCCGGGGGCCAGGAGCGCTACGAGCAGTACTTC	CAGGQERYEQYF
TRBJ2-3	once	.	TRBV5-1	TGCGCCAGCAGCTTGGAGGCGCGAGCGGACCCAGATACGCAGTATTTT	CASSLEARADPDTQYF
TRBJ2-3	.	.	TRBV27	TGTACCTCGGGGGTGAATACGCAGTATTTT	CTSGVNTQYF
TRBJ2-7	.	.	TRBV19	TGTGCCCAGACTATGCCCGGCGGGAAAAGCTCCTACGAGCAGTACTTC	CAQTMPGGKSSYEQYF
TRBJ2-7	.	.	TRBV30	TGTGCCTGGAGTCGAAAGGGGCTAACCTACGAGCAGTACTTC	CAWSRKGLTYEQYF
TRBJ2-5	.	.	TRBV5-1	TGCGCCAGCAGCATCTACAGGGGGGGCCAAGAGACCCAGTACTTC	CASSIYRGGQETQYF
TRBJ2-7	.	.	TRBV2	TGTGCCAGCAATCGACAGGTTATCCCCTACGAGCAGTACTTC	CASNRQVIPYEQYF
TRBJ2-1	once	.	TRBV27	TGTGCCAGCAGTTTACTAGGCGACAATGAGCAGTTCTTC	CASSLLGDNEQFF
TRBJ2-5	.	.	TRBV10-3	TGTGCCATCAGTCCCTCACAGGGTCGCGAGACCCAGTACTTC	CAISPSQGRETQYF
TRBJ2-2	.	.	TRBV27	TGTGCCAGCAGCAATCTCGGGACTTTGGATCCCGGGGAGCTGTTTTTT	CASSNLGTLDPGELFF